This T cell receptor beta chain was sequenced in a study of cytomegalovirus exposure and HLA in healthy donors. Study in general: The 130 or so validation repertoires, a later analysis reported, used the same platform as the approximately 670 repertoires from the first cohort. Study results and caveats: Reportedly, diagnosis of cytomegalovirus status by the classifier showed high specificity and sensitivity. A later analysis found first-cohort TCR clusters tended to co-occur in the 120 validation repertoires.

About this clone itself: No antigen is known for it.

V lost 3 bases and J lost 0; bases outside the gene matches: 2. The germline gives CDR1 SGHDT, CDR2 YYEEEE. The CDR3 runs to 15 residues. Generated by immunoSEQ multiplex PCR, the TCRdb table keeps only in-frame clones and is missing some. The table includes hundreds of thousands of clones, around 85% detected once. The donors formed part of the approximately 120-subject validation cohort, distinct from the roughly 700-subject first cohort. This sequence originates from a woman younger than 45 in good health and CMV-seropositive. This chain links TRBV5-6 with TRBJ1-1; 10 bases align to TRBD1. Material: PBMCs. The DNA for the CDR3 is TGTGCCAGCAGCTCGACAGGGGGCATGAACACTGAAGCTTTCTTT. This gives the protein CASSSTGGMNTEAFF.